Sequencing of this TCR beta chain was carried out in a study of Tregs in tolerant kidney transplant recipients. Of note for this clone: Its antigen is undetermined.

Study conclusions and caveats: Expanding Tregs on activated donor B cells appeared to best identify donor-specific TCRbeta clones.

Profiled with immunoSEQ multiplex PCR; TCRdb holds only in-frame clones, not every one. The repertoire holds about 77,000 clones, with about 98% as singletons. The germline V gene has CDR1 SGHRS and CDR2 YFSETQ. The ends were cut back, 3 bases at V and 3 bases at J, with 12 bases in the middle. The CDR3 is 14 residues long. The origin of this receptor is a human donor who received a combined kidney and bone marrow transplant. This chain links TRBV5-1 with TRBJ2-5; tentatively, D is TRBD1 (5 bases). Sequencing was performed on CD4+ T cells from blood, taken before the transplant. The CDR3 nucleotides read TGCGCCAGCAGCTCCCCTTCAGGGAAAGAGACCCAGTACTTC. Translation: CASSSPSGKETQYF.